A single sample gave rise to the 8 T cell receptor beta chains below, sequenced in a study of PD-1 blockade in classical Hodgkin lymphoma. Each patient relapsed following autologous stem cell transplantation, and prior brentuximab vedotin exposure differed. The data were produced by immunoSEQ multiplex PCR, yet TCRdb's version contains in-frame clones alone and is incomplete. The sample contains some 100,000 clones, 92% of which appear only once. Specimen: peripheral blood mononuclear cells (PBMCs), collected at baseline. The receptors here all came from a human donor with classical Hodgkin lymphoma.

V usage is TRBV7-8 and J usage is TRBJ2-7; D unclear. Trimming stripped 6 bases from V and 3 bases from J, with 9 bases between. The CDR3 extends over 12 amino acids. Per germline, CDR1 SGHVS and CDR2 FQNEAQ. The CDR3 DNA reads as TGTGCCAGCAGTGAGACGAGCTACGAGCAGTACTTC. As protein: CASSETSYEQYF.

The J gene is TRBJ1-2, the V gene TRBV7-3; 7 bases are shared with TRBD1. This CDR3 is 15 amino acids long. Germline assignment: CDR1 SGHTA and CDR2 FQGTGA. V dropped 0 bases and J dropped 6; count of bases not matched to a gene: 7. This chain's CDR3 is CASSLTKLTGNGYTF. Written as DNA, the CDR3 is TGTGCCAGCAGCTTAACGAAATTGACAGGGAATGGCTACACCTTC.

The CDR3 region has the DNA TGTGCCAGCAGTGCATCCCCAGAACTAAACACTGAAGCTTTCTTT. The encoded protein is CASSASPELNTEAFF. This chain connects TRBV25-1 to TRBJ1-1; no definite D call. Trimming pared 4 bases from V and 2 bases from J, leaving 14 bases between. Per the germline V gene, CDR1 is MGHDK and CDR2 is SYGVNS. This CDR3 is 15 amino acids long.

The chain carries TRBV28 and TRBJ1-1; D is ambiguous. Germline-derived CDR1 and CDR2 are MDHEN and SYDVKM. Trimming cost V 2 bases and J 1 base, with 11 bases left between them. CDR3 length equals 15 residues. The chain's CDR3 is CASSLTPLPNTEAFF. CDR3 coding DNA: TGTGCCAGCAGTTTAACCCCCCTCCCGAACACTGAAGCTTTCTTT.

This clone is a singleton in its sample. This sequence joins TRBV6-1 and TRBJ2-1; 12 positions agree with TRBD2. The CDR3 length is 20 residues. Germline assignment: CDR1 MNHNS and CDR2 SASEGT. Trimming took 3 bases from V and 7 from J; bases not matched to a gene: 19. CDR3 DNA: TGTGCCAGCAGTGAGGCAATACAGAGAGGAGGACTAGCGGGAAGAAATGAGCAGTTCTTC. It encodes CASSEAIQRGGLAGRNEQFF.

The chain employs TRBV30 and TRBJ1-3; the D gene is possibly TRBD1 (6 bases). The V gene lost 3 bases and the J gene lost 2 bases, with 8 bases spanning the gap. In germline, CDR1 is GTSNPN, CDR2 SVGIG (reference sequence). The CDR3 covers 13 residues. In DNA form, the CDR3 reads TGTGCCTGGAGAAGGGGGGCTGGAAACACCATATATTTT. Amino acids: CAWRRGAGNTIYF.

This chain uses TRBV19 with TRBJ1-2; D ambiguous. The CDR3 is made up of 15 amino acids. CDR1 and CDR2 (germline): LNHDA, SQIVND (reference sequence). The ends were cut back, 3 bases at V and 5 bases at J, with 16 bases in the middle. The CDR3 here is CASSMPRTKFYGYTF. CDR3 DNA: TGTGCCAGTAGTATGCCCCGCACTAAATTTTATGGCTACACCTTC.

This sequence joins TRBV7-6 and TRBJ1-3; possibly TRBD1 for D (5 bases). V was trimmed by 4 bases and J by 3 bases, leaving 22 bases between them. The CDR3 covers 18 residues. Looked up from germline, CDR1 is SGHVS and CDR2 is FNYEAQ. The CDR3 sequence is CASSSRDAGPLVGNTIYF. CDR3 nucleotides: TGTGCCAGCAGCTCACGGGACGCCGGTCCCCTGGTTGGAAACACCATATATTTT.